This TCR beta chain was sequenced in a study of OX40 agonist ivuxolimab in advanced cancers. Overall study context: The dose-escalation cohort was approximately 84% male, with a mean age of 60 years, ranging roughly 23 to 79.

Researchers took blood at baseline, on cycle 4 day 1, and on cycle 7 day 1. Per germline, CDR1 KGHSH and CDR2 LQKENI. This CDR3 spans 15 amino acids. Trimming removed 2 bases from V and 5 bases from J; junction bases left unmatched: 4. Sequenced by immunoSEQ multiplex PCR; TCRdb stores in-frame clones only, minus some. The repertoire holds some 120,000 clones, with about 90% as singletons. The receptor was derived from an adult with an advanced solid tumor such as melanoma, head and neck, liver or kidney cancer. The chain is built from TRBV18 and TRBJ2-1; 9 nucleotides agree with TRBD2. The sequences come from CD4+ or CD8+ T cells sorted from blood, collected in a trial of the OX40 agonist ivuxolimab. The CDR3 reads CASSPLAGGNNEQFF. The CDR3 nucleotides are TGTGCCAGCTCACCATTGGCGGGAGGGAACAATGAGCAGTTCTTC.